This T cell receptor (beta chain) originates from a study of T cells after yellow fever vaccination. Points from the study as a whole: The secondary T-cell response peaked on day 5, not day 15, but was weaker. Across the CD4 and CD8 compartments, a small share of clonotypes was present in both.

One entry per CDR3 protein, called by TCRdb with MiXCR from the 5' RACE reads. Altogether about 400,000 distinct CDR3 sequences are present, 6.2% being singletons, with the ten largest covering about 15%. Germline values: CDR1 SGHRS, CDR2 YFSETQ. J lost 3 bases, V lost 7 bases, and 8 bases had no gene match. This CDR3 is 15 amino acids long. This clonotype was counted many times. The antigen is unknown. The source is a man younger than 45 who received the YFV17D yellow fever vaccine. The sample was PBMCs, taken 5 days after the yellow fever booster vaccination. The gene calls are TRBV5-1 and TRBJ2-7, with 12 bases identical to TRBD2. The CDR3 coding sequence is TGCGCCAGCTTTCCGACTAGCGGGAGTCTCTACGAGCAGTACTTC. It translates to CASFPTSGSLYEQYF.